What follows are 25 T cell receptor beta chains derived from one specimen sequenced in a study of cytomegalovirus exposure and HLA in healthy donors. Primers for the PCR totalled 60 Vbeta and 13 Jbeta. Only in-frame clones appear in the TCRdb table, and some are missing; sequencing was by immunoSEQ multiplex PCR. The sample records approximately 97,000 clones, over 80% being singletons. Sequences were obtained from PBMCs. Receptor source: a man aged 40-49 years in good health and CMV-seronegative.

This chain connects TRBV2 to TRBJ1-2; D uncertain. This CDR3 comprises 13 residues. Germline assignment: CDR1 SNHLY and CDR2 FYNNEI. V was cut by 3 bases and J by 8 bases, with 13 bases left in between. The CDR3 nucleotides read TGTGCCAGCAGTGATATCGGGGTGCGAGGCTACACCTTC. Protein: CASSDIGVRGYTF.

V usage is TRBV29-1 and J usage is TRBJ2-1; 7 positions agree with TRBD1. V lost 3 bases, J lost 10 bases, and 9 bases stayed unmatched. From germline, CDR1 is SQVTM and CDR2 ANQGSEA. CDR3 length equals 13 residues. The CDR3, as DNA: TGCAGCGTTGAGAGGGGACAGCCGGGGGAGCAGTTCTTC. Protein sequence: CSVERGQPGEQFF.

The chain recombines TRBV5-4 with TRBJ2-5; tentatively, D is TRBD1 (6 bases). The CDR3 spans 16 residues. In germline, CDR1 is SGHNT, CDR2 YYREEE (reference sequence). V was trimmed by 3 bases and J by 4 bases, leaving 19 bases between them. CDR3 in amino acids: CASSSGQSYGAETQYF. The CDR3, as DNA: TGTGCCAGCAGCTCCGGACAGTCCTATGGGGCAGAGACCCAGTACTTC.

J is TRBJ2-3 and V is TRBV7-2; the match to TRBD2 covers 9 bases. CDR3 size: 14 residues. With V trimmed by 2 bases and J by 3 bases, 0 bases remained unmatched. Germline loops: CDR1 SGHTA, CDR2 FQGNSA. The CDR3 here is CASSLSGGTDTQYF. In DNA, the CDR3 is TGTGCCAGCAGCTTAAGCGGGGGGACAGATACGCAGTATTTT.

The chain carries TRBV4-3 and TRBJ1-2; no definite D call. There are 15 residues in the CDR3. Looked up from germline, CDR1 is LGHNA and CDR2 is YSLEER. V dropped 1 base and J dropped 0 bases, with 9 bases sitting between them. For the CDR3, the DNA is TGCGCCAGCAGCCAAGTGAGGGCTGCTAACTATGGCTACACCTTC. Protein: CASSQVRAANYGYTF.

The chain has TRBV5-4 and TRBJ2-7; 9 bases line up with TRBD1. Germline CDR1 reads SGHNT; CDR2 reads YYREEE (reference sequence). The CDR3 runs to 14 residues. V lost 4 bases and J lost 7; bases outside the gene matches: 9. The CDR3 sequence is CASSDRDRVREQYF. The CDR3 DNA follows: TGTGCCAGCAGCGACCGGGACAGGGTTAGGGAGCAGTACTTC.

Only one count was recorded for this clone. The chain joins TRBV6-5 to TRBJ2-2; no clear D. The CDR3 sequence is 13 residues long. Germline assignment: CDR1 MNHEY and CDR2 SVGAGI. V dropped 2 bases and J dropped 5 bases, with 6 bases sitting between them. This chain's CDR3 is CASSYGRTGELFF. DNA of the CDR3: TGTGCCAGCAGTTACGGCAGAACCGGGGAGCTGTTTTTT.

This clone has only a few counts. The genes are TRBV5-8 and TRBJ1-3; TRBD1 aligns across 7 bases. The trim removed 5 bases at V and 4 bases at J, leaving 12 bases unmatched. Per the germline V gene, CDR1 is SGHTS and CDR2 is YDEGEE. The CDR3 extends over 16 amino acids. CDR3 DNA sequence: TGTGCCAGCAGTTTCGACAGGGCAAATCTGGGAAACACCATATATTTT. As protein: CASSFDRANLGNTIYF.

The V call is TRBV20-1, the J call TRBJ1-1, with D perhaps TRBD1 (5 bases). CDR1 DFQATT and CDR2 SNEGSKA come from the germline V gene (reference sequence). The CDR3 is 11 residues long. The V gene lost 4 bases and the J gene lost 4 bases, with 7 bases spanning the gap. CDR3 sequence: CSATGFTEAFF. The CDR3 DNA reads TGCAGTGCTACAGGGTTCACTGAAGCTTTCTTT.

About this clone: A read error may account for a junction end that differs from germline. The rearrangement links TRBV7-7 to TRBJ2-3; 8 bases line up with TRBD2. The CDR3 extends over 16 amino acids. Germline loops: CDR1 SSHAT, CDR2 FNYEAQ (reference sequence). CDR3 bases: TGTGCTAGCAGCTTAGGGGCTAGCGGGAGCACAGATACGCAGTATTTT. The encoded protein is CASSLGASGSTDTQYF.

In its sample, this clone was seen a few times. V and J are TRBV27 and TRBJ1-4; D may be TRBD1 (6 bases). This CDR3 contains 18 residues. The V gene's germline CDR1 is MNHEY and CDR2 SMNVEV (reference sequence). Trimming cost V 0 bases and J 0 bases, with 14 bases left between them. The CDR3 nucleotides are TGTGCCAGCAGTTTATCTGGCAGGGGCCCAGCAACTAATGAAAAACTGTTTTTT. Translated: CASSLSGRGPATNEKLFF.

The V gene is TRBV27, the J gene TRBJ1-4, with a weak D call TRBD1 (6 bases). Germline CDR1 is MNHEY and CDR2 is SMNVEV (reference sequence). Trimming shortened V by 1 base and J by 7 bases, and 13 bases separated the two germline ends. The CDR3 consists of 15 residues. CDR3 in amino acids: CASSLLGAHVEKLFF. In DNA, the CDR3 is TGTGCCAGCAGTTTATTGGGGGCGCATGTTGAAAAACTGTTTTTT.

This clone has more than one count but fewer than ten. The gene calls are TRBV2 and TRBJ2-7; TRBD1 matches at 7 bases. Germline-derived CDR1 and CDR2 are SNHLY and FYNNEI. The CDR3 spans 14 residues. Trimming took 7 bases from V and 4 from J; bases not matched to a gene: 10. The CDR3 nucleotides read TGTGCCAGCACTCTAGGCGGCAGGGGGTACGAGCAGTACTTC. Its protein is CASTLGGRGYEQYF.

The chain is built from TRBV27 and TRBJ2-4, with TRBD2 matching 7 bases. This CDR3 region has 13 residues. The germline gives CDR1 MNHEY, CDR2 SMNVEV (reference sequence). J was trimmed by 5 bases and V by 2 bases; bases with no gene match: 0. This CDR3 reads CASSLGRENIQYF. The CDR3, as DNA: TGTGCCAGCAGTTTAGGGAGGGAAAACATTCAGTACTTC.

This rearrangement joins TRBV6-6 to TRBJ1-5; D is possibly TRBD1 (6 bases). Per germline, CDR1 MNHNY and CDR2 SVGAGI (reference sequence). Between the trimmed V and J ends, which lost 2 bases and 1 base, there was a span of 6 bases. The CDR3 runs 14 residues. The CDR3 reads CASSYRGSNQPQHF. The CDR3 coding sequence is TGTGCCAGCAGTTACAGGGGGAGCAATCAGCCCCAGCATTTT.

Only a few counts were recorded for this clone. The chain joins TRBV18 to TRBJ1-4; 7 nucleotides line up with TRBD1. Germline CDR1 KGHSH, CDR2 LQKENI. The CDR3 extends over 17 amino acids. V shed 2 bases and J 4 bases; nucleotides not matched to a gene: 10. As DNA, the CDR3 is TGTGCCAGCTCACCAATCGACCGGGACAGACTTAATGAAAAACTGTTTTTT. Translated: CASSPIDRDRLNEKLFF.

J is TRBJ1-6 and V is TRBV5-1; D uncertain. V dropped 2 bases and J dropped 7 bases, with 10 bases sitting between them. Germline assignment: CDR1 SGHRS and CDR2 YFSETQ. CDR3 length equals 14 residues. The DNA for the CDR3 is TGCGCCAGCAGCTTCGAGCCACTAAATTCACCCCTCCACTTT. Protein: CASSFEPLNSPLHF.

V gene TRBV14 combines with J gene TRBJ2-2, with 9 bases lining up with TRBD2. With 4 bases clipped from V and 4 bases from J, the junction kept 4 bases outside the gene matches. Germline assignment: CDR1 SGHDN and CDR2 FVKESK. CDR3 length: 15 residues. The chain's CDR3 is CASSLGLASTGELFF. The CDR3 coding sequence is TGTGCCAGCAGCCTGGGACTAGCATCCACCGGGGAGCTGTTTTTT.

The rearrangement joins TRBV20-1 to TRBJ2-5; D may be TRBD2 (6 bases). Trimming cost V 0 bases and J 12 bases, with 11 bases left between them. CDR1 is DFQATT, CDR2 SNEGSKA, per germline (reference sequence). The CDR3 loop spans 11 amino acids. DNA for the CDR3: TGCAGTGCTAGAGATAGGGGCGGGGAGTACTTC. Translated: CSARDRGGEYF.

This clone was seen a single time. V gene TRBV6-1 combines with J gene TRBJ2-7; D is perhaps TRBD1 (6 bases). Between the trimmed V and J ends, which lost 2 bases and 0 bases, there was a span of 11 bases. Germline loops: CDR1 MNHNS, CDR2 SASEGT. CDR3 length equals 15 residues. The CDR3 sequence is CASSELQGSSYEQYF. CDR3 nucleotide sequence: TGTGCCAGCAGTGAACTGCAGGGGAGCTCCTACGAGCAGTACTTC.

As concerns this clone: Relative to the germline gene, one junction end is altered; a read error may explain this. The rearrangement uses TRBV7-9 and TRBJ1-2, with unresolved D. Germline CDR1 and CDR2: SEHNR and FQNEAQ (reference sequence). This CDR3 is 14 amino acids long. Here the CDR3 reads CSSSLMGANYGYTF. The CDR3 DNA reads as TGTTCCAGCAGCTTGATGGGAGCTAACTATGGCTACACCTTC.

This clone was seen more than once but under ten times. The chain carries TRBV12-5 and TRBJ2-7, with D possibly being TRBD1 (5 bases). The ends were cut back, 0 bases at V and 2 bases at J, with 14 bases in the middle. Germline loops: CDR1 LGHNT, CDR2 FRNRAP. The length of the CDR3 is 16 residues. CDR3: CASGLVPGNPAYEQYF. The DNA for the CDR3 is TGTGCTAGTGGTTTGGTACCAGGGAACCCAGCCTACGAGCAGTACTTC.

J is TRBJ1-5 and V is TRBV19; D call uncertain. Germline V CDR1 and CDR2: LNHDA, SQIVND (reference sequence). The CDR3 spans 15 residues. V lost 3 bases and J lost 2, with 11 bases in between. The CDR3 coding sequence is TGTGCCAGTAGTATTAGGAGGGAACGCAATCAGCCCCAGCATTTT. Amino acids: CASSIRRERNQPQHF. The whole variable domain, filled in from reference TRBV19 and TRBJ1-5, reads DGGITQSPKYLFRKEGQNVTLSCEQNLNHDAMYWYRQDPGQGLRLIYYSQIVNDFQKGDIAEGYSVSREKKESFPLTVTSAQKNPTAFYLCASSIRRERNQPQHFGDGTRLSIL.

The V gene is TRBV7-2, the J gene TRBJ1-1; TRBD1 might be the D (5 bases). This CDR3 has 15 residues. Deletions cut 2 bases from V and 3 bases from J, with 13 bases between. CDR1 SGHTA and CDR2 FQGNSA come from the germline V gene. DNA for the CDR3: TGTGCCAGCAGCTTACATGGAGGGGCGGACACTGAAGCTTTCTTT. This encodes CASSLHGGADTEAFF.

J is TRBJ2-6 and V is TRBV15, with 7 positions matching TRBD1. This CDR3 is built from 15 residues. Germline V gene sequence: CDR1 LNHNV, CDR2 YYDKDF (reference sequence). The J segment lost 3 bases and the V segment lost 6 bases, leaving 5 bases of the junction unmatched. For the CDR3, the DNA is TGTGCCACCAGTCCCGACAGGGATGGGGCCAACGTCCTGACTTTC. Translating it yields CATSPDRDGANVLTF.